This section outlines one T cell receptor beta chain sequence together with its context. The CDR3 consists of 14 residues. Germline V lookup: CDR1 MDHEN, CDR2 SYDVKM. The germline V and J ends were trimmed by 4 bases and 0 bases, with 10 bases remaining between them. The record originates from a study of blood T cells in healthy people across ages. Through a sample-barcoded 5' primer and a J-beta primer mix, a second PCR was run for about 6 to 12 cycles. Each CDR3 protein gets one entry after TCRdb re-called the 5' RACE reads with MiXCR. The sample has over 750,000 distinct CDR3 sequences, around 25% seen once. This same sample was also part of a study on T cells of mothers and their children. This second study notes: With the M1S primer of the second PCR, sample barcodes and 2-4 random nucleotides were added.

The receptor was isolated from a boy aged 5-17 years in good health. The J gene is TRBJ2-7, the V gene TRBV28; D uncertain. Specimen: blood. The CDR3 DNA follows: TGTGCCAGCAGTTCACCCGCACCCTCCTACGAGCAGTACTTC. Amino acids: CASSSPAPSYEQYF.